Shown below are 27 T cell receptor beta chains from a single sample sequenced in a study of T cells in Graves' hyperthyroidism and ophthalmopathy. Amplified TCR beta CDR3 regions came from RNA transcripts. Using the HTBI primer set, a first-round RT-PCR was run on the TCR CDR3. TCRdb re-called the multiplex PCR reads with MiXCR, one entry per CDR3 protein. The profile covers around 110,000 distinct CDR3 sequences, with more than 15% appearing a single time and about 45% taken by the ten largest. Sequencing input: blood. The receptors were gathered from a woman in her forties or fifties with Graves' hyperthyroidism.

This clonotype was seen ten or more times. One junction end disagrees with the germline gene, perhaps due to a read error. V usage is TRBV20-1 and J usage is TRBJ2-3; 9 bases align to TRBD2. Germline CDR1 DFQATT, CDR2 SNEGSKA (reference sequence). CDR3 length: 13 residues. For the CDR3, the DNA is TGCAGTGCTAGGGGGACTAGCATAGATACGCAGTATTTT. Its protein is CSARGTSIDTQYF.

This clonotype was seen at least ten times. The chain employs TRBV12-3 or TRBV12-4 and TRBJ2-7, with TRBD1 identical over 9 bases. The CDR3 length is 15 residues. Germline trimming cut 7 bases from V and 0 bases from J; bases unmatched to any gene: 7. The DNA of the CDR3 is TGTGCCAGCACCTCAGAGGGACAGGGCTCCTACGAGCAGTACTTC. This sequence encodes CASTSEGQGSYEQYF.

This clonotype was recorded at least ten times. The chain uses TRBV5-6 and TRBJ2-5; 7 bases line up with TRBD2. J was trimmed by 3 bases and V by 0 bases; bases with no gene match: 5. Germline CDR1 is SGHDT and CDR2 is YYEEEE. This CDR3 is 15 amino acids long. CDR3 residues: CASSLAAGREETQYF. The CDR3 region has the DNA TGTGCCAGCAGCTTGGCCGCGGGGAGGGAAGAGACCCAGTACTTC. Variable domain in full (rest from reference TRBV5-6 and TRBJ2-5): DAGVTQSPTHLIKTRGQQVTLRCSPKSGHDTVSWYQQALGQGPQFIFQYYEEEERQRGNFPDRFSGHQFPNYSSELNVNALLLGDSALYLCASSLAAGREETQYFGPGTRLLVL.

This clonotype was recorded at least ten times. The V call is TRBV7-2, the J call TRBJ2-2; D is perhaps TRBD1 (5 bases). The CDR3 consists of 15 residues. Per germline, CDR1 SGHTA and CDR2 FQGNSA. Trimming stripped 1 base from V and 3 bases from J, with 9 bases between. CDR3 in amino acids: CASSLVAGYTGELFF. CDR3 coding DNA: TGTGCCAGCAGCTTAGTGGCAGGGTACACCGGGGAGCTGTTTTTT.

This clonotype was counted ten times or more. The V and J genes are TRBV18 and TRBJ2-7; no firm D call. This CDR3 is 14 amino acids long. Trimming shortened V by 0 bases and J by 5 bases, and 11 bases separated the two germline ends. Germline-derived CDR1 and CDR2 are KGHSH and LQKENI. The CDR3 protein is CASSPPVVGDEQYF. For the CDR3, the DNA is TGTGCCAGCTCACCACCTGTAGTCGGCGACGAGCAGTACTTC. Based on the CDR3 plus reference TRBV18 and TRBJ2-7, the full variable domain is NAGVMQNPRHLVRRRGQEARLRCSPMKGHSHVYWYRQLPEEGLKFMVYLQKENIIDESGMPKERFSAEFPKEGPSILRIQQVVRGDSAAYFCASSPPVVGDEQYFGPGTRLTVT.

In its sample, this clonotype was seen many times. CDR3 coding DNA: TGTGCCAGCAGTTACTTGCAGGGGCGGAGGTCCGGGGAGCTGTTTTTT. It is translated as CASSYLQGRRSGELFF. The rearrangement joins TRBV6-6 to TRBJ2-2; maybe TRBD1 (6 bases). V was clipped by 1 base and J by 6 bases, with 15 bases between them. Germline V gives CDR1 MNHNY, CDR2 SVGAGI (reference sequence). The length of the CDR3 is 16 residues.

Many counts were recorded for this clonotype. This sequence joins TRBV28 and TRBJ1-3; D is uncertain. The CDR3 has 17 amino acids. The ends were cut back, 3 bases at V and 0 bases at J, with 15 bases in the middle. In germline, CDR1 is MDHEN, CDR2 SYDVKM. In nucleotides, the CDR3 is TGTGCCAGCAGTTTTTTGTCGGCAGAGCTCTCTGGAAACACCATATATTTT. This codes for CASSFLSAELSGNTIYF.

The sample holds many counts of this clonotype. The chain combines TRBV3-1 with TRBJ2-1; 10 nucleotides agree with TRBD2. V was pared by 5 bases and J by 6 bases, with 4 bases of the junction left unmatched. The CDR3 has 14 residues. Looked up from germline, CDR1 is LGHDT and CDR2 is YNNKEL (reference sequence). In DNA, the CDR3 is TGTGCCAGCAGCGAGCGGGAGGGAAGCAATGAGCAGTTCTTC. Its protein is CASSEREGSNEQFF.

In this sample, this clonotype turned up many times. The V call is TRBV7-3, the J call TRBJ1-2, with D perhaps TRBD1 (5 bases). Germline V gives CDR1 SGHTA, CDR2 FQGTGA. This CDR3 is 13 amino acids long. Trimming pared 1 base from V and 6 bases from J, leaving 9 bases between. The CDR3 DNA is TGTGCCAGCAGCTTAATAACCAGGGATGGCTACACCTTC. It codes for CASSLITRDGYTF.

The sample holds many counts of this clonotype. The chain recombines TRBV20-1 with TRBJ2-3; 8 bases line up with TRBD2. Germline V gene lookup returns CDR1 DFQATT and CDR2 SNEGSKA (reference sequence). With 2 bases clipped from V and 5 bases from J, the junction kept 6 bases outside the gene matches. The CDR3 totals 14 residues. The CDR3 DNA reads TGCAGTGCTAGATCGGGGACTAGTGGAGATACGCAGTATTTT. Amino acid sequence: CSARSGTSGDTQYF.

This clonotype has ten or more counts. An end of the junction differs from the germline gene, which may be a read error. The chain is built from TRBV6-1 and TRBJ2-1; tentatively, D is TRBD2 (5 bases). The germline gives CDR1 MNHNS, CDR2 SASEGT. The CDR3 loop spans 13 amino acids. The CDR3 reads CASSSDSNNEQFF. CDR3 DNA sequence: TGTGCCAGCAGTTCGGACTCCAACAATGAGCAGTTCTTC.

There are many counts of this clonotype. The chain couples TRBV14 to TRBJ2-5; D is unclear. Per the germline V gene, CDR1 is SGHDN and CDR2 is FVKESK. The CDR3 runs 15 residues. V was cut by 0 bases and J by 5 bases, with 13 bases left in between. This CDR3 is CASSQDSNLGETQYF. The CDR3 DNA sequence: TGTGCCAGCAGCCAAGATTCGAATCTGGGGGAGACCCAGTACTTC.

At least ten counts were recorded for this clonotype. The limits of the CDR3 on the DNA are not certain, so only TCRdb's listed CDR3 is given. CDR3 sequence: CASRLHFGYGYTF. The chain employs TRBV28 and TRBJ1-2. Germline CDR1 MDHEN, CDR2 SYDVKM. Counting both end residues, the CDR3 totals 13 amino acids.

This clonotype was seen at least ten times. The chain carries TRBV15 and TRBJ2-2; D gene unclear. V was clipped by 5 bases and J by 1 base, with 5 bases between them. In germline, CDR1 is LNHNV, CDR2 YYDKDF (reference sequence). This CDR3 has 13 amino acids. The CDR3 sequence is CATSSGNTGELFF. The CDR3 DNA follows: TGTGCCACCAGCTCAGGGAACACCGGGGAGCTGTTTTTT. Variable domain in full (rest from reference TRBV15 and TRBJ2-2): DAMVIQNPRYQVTQFGKPVTLSCSQTLNHNVMYWYQQKSSQAPKLLFHYYDKDFNNEADTPDNFQSRRPNTSFCFLDIRSPGLGDTAMYLCATSSGNTGELFFGEGSRLTVL.

In its sample, this clonotype was seen many times. V is TRBV24-1 and J is TRBJ1-1; maybe TRBD1 (5 bases). Germline lookup yields CDR1 KGHDR and CDR2 SFDVKD. This CDR3 has 13 amino acids. The ends were cut back, 9 bases at V and 2 bases at J, with 12 bases in the middle. This CDR3 reads CATARDGNTEAFF. The DNA of the CDR3 is TGTGCCACCGCCCGGGACGGAAACACTGAAGCTTTCTTT.

At least ten counts were recorded for this clonotype. The chain employs TRBV6-5 and TRBJ1-2; TRBD1 might be the D (6 bases). Trimming removed 0 bases at V and 7 bases at J, with 15 bases between. The V gene's germline CDR1 is MNHEY and CDR2 SVGAGI. This CDR3 has 15 amino acids. CDR3 nucleotide sequence: TGTGCCAGCAGTTACTCCACAAGGGGGGCAGGTGGCTACACCTTC. It encodes CASSYSTRGAGGYTF.

This clonotype was found many times. In DNA form, the CDR3 reads TGTGCCAGCTCACTACCGATTACCATCGGGGAGCTGTTTTTT. This codes for CASSLPITIGELFF. This rearrangement joins TRBV18 to TRBJ2-2; no reliable D call. The germline V gene encodes CDR1 KGHSH and CDR2 LQKENI. The CDR3 loop spans 14 amino acids. Trimming cost V 4 bases and J 7 bases, with 13 bases left between them.

The DNA of the CDR3 is TGTGCCAGCAGTGAACTAGCGGGGACACCCCAAGAGACCCAGTACTTC. This gives the protein CASSELAGTPQETQYF. The chain employs TRBV2 and TRBJ2-5; 9 bases are a match to TRBD2. The V and J ends lost 2 bases and 1 base, in that order; junction bases with no gene match: 5. Germline V gene lookup returns CDR1 SNHLY and CDR2 FYNNEI. The CDR3 spans 16 residues.

At least ten counts were recorded for this clonotype. This chain connects TRBV6-1 to TRBJ2-7; 11 bases are shared with TRBD1. This CDR3 has 20 residues. CDR1 MNHNS and CDR2 SASEGT come from the germline V gene. The V segment lost 3 bases and the J segment 5 bases; nucleotides outside the gene matches: 21. CDR3 in amino acids: CASSDTQGLLGQGVRNEQYF. In DNA, the CDR3 is TGTGCCAGCAGTGACACTCAAGGGTTGTTGGGACAGGGGGTCCGGAACGAGCAGTACTTC.

The chain couples TRBV6-2 or TRBV6-3 to TRBJ2-7; 8 bases match TRBD1. Unmatched junction bases numbered 6, after V lost 8 bases and J lost 3 bases. The germline CDR1 and CDR2 sequences are MNHEY and SVGEGT. The CDR3 contains 13 residues. CDR3 region: CASLGTGVYEQYF. CDR3 DNA sequence: TGTGCCAGCCTGGGGACAGGAGTCTACGAGCAGTACTTC.

This clonotype was counted ten times or more. V gene TRBV7-2 combines with J gene TRBJ2-1; possibly TRBD2 for D (5 bases). The CDR3 contains 15 residues. V was pared by 0 bases and J by 5 bases, with 11 bases between. The germline gives CDR1 SGHTA, CDR2 FQGNSA. This chain's CDR3 is CASSLALAPHNEQFF. The CDR3 DNA reads TGTGCCAGCAGCTTAGCTCTAGCTCCCCACAATGAGCAGTTCTTC.

In this sample, this clonotype turned up many times. This chain links TRBV5-1 with TRBJ2-1; no definite D call. The germline V gene has CDR1 SGHRS and CDR2 YFSETQ. The CDR3 length is 15 residues. V dropped 0 bases and J dropped 3 bases, with 10 bases sitting between them. CDR3 loop: CASSLAVSNYNEQFF. CDR3 DNA: TGCGCCAGCAGCTTGGCGGTCAGTAACTACAATGAGCAGTTCTTC.

This clonotype occurred many times. V gene TRBV7-9 combines with J gene TRBJ2-2, with D perhaps TRBD2 (5 bases). Germline-derived CDR1 and CDR2 are SEHNR and FQNEAQ (reference sequence). The ends were cut back, 2 bases at V and 3 bases at J, with 16 bases in the middle. This CDR3 region has 17 residues. The CDR3 DNA reads as TGTGCCAGCAGCTTACCCCCGACGGGATCGGACACCGGGGAGCTGTTTTTT. It specifies CASSLPPTGSDTGELFF. The whole variable domain, filled in from reference TRBV7-9 and TRBJ2-2, reads DTGVSQNPRHKITKRGQNVTFRCDPISEHNRLYWYRQTLGQGPEFLTYFQNEAQLEKSRLLSDRFSAERPKGSFSTLEIQRTEQGDSAMYLCASSLPPTGSDTGELFFGEGSRLTVL.

This chain uses TRBV9 with TRBJ2-5; D not certain. This CDR3 is 8 amino acids long. CDR1 is SGDLS and CDR2 is YYNGEE in the germline V gene. Between the trimmed V and J ends, which lost 1 base and 14 bases, there was a span of 3 bases. The CDR3 spells CASSVIYF. For the CDR3, the DNA is TGTGCCAGCAGCGTAATATACTTC.

This clonotype showed up many times. The V gene is TRBV19, the J gene TRBJ2-3; D is perhaps TRBD1 (5 bases). CDR3 length: 14 residues. V shed 2 bases and J shed 4 bases, with 10 bases lying between them. Per germline, CDR1 LNHDA and CDR2 SQIVND (reference sequence). The CDR3 here is CASSIQGYADTQYF. Here the CDR3 DNA reads TGTGCCAGTAGTATACAGGGTTATGCAGATACGCAGTATTTT.

Many counts were recorded for this clonotype. This chain connects TRBV11-2 to TRBJ1-1, with no clear D. The CDR3 is 13 residues long. Germline V gives CDR1 SGHAT, CDR2 FQNNGV. V lost 3 bases and J 4 bases, leaving 9 bases between the germline ends. CDR3 in DNA: TGTGCCAGCAGCTTCGGTACAGTCACTGAAGCTTTCTTT. It specifies CASSFGTVTEAFF.

This clonotype was counted many times. V gene TRBV5-6 combines with J gene TRBJ1-1, with no clear D. V lost 2 bases to trimming and J lost 10 bases, with 18 bases between them. The CDR3 is made up of 14 amino acids. The germline V gene has CDR1 SGHDT and CDR2 YYEEEE. Here the CDR3 reads CASSFRGSSWAAFF. The CDR3 DNA sequence: TGTGCCAGCAGCTTCAGAGGCTCTTCATGGGCAGCTTTCTTT.